These 14 T cell receptor beta chains were all obtained from the same sample, sequenced in a study of shared clonotypes between healthy human individuals. Sequenced by immunoSEQ multiplex PCR; TCRdb stores in-frame clones only, minus some. The table has about 2 million clones, over 85% seen once; the top ten hold 0.13%. The sample taken for sequencing was naive CD4+ T cells sorted from blood. As to subset: CD45RA+ positively selected. These receptors were taken from a young man in good health.

V usage is TRBV10-3 and J usage is TRBJ1-2; D is ambiguous. The germline V gene encodes CDR1 ENHRY and CDR2 SYGVKD. Trimming stripped 4 bases from V and 4 bases from J, with 13 bases between. The CDR3 runs to 14 residues. For the CDR3, the DNA is TGTGCCATCAGTGGGCCCGGGGAAAGCTATGGCTACACCTTC. The encoded protein is CAISGPGESYGYTF.

The chain uses TRBV1 and TRBJ1-3; whether TRBD1, the table's D call, matches the DNA was not checked. TRBV1 counts as a pseudogene. The CDR3 contains 16 residues. CDR3 in amino acids: CTSSPTPDREENTIYF. DNA of the CDR3: TGCACCAGCAGCCCCACCCCGGACAGGGAGGAAAACACCATATATTTT.

The rearrangement uses TRBV5-1 and TRBJ2-7, with D unresolved. The CDR3 has 11 amino acids. The germline V and J ends were trimmed by 2 bases and 4 bases, with 4 bases remaining between them. CDR1 and CDR2 (germline): SGHRS, YFSETQ. CDR3 residues: CASSLPYEQYF. The CDR3 DNA reads TGCGCCAGCAGCTTACCTTACGAGCAGTACTTC.

J is TRBJ2-5 and V is TRBV10-3; D uncertain. Germline loops: CDR1 ENHRY, CDR2 SYGVKD. The germline V and J ends were trimmed by 2 bases and 2 bases, with 9 bases remaining between them. This CDR3 has 14 residues. The CDR3 sequence is CAISEQQVQETQYF. For the CDR3, the DNA is TGTGCCATCAGTGAGCAGCAGGTTCAAGAGACCCAGTACTTC.

This chain uses TRBV4-1 with TRBJ2-1; 10 bases agree with TRBD2. The J segment lost 7 bases and the V segment lost 1 base, leaving 10 bases of the junction unmatched. The CDR3 totals 17 residues. Germline V gene lookup returns CDR1 MGHRA and CDR2 YSYEKL. DNA of the CDR3: TGCGCCAGCAGCCAAGTTCCAGCGGGGGGGCCATCGAATGAGCAGTTCTTC. Protein product: CASSQVPAGGPSNEQFF.

The chain has TRBV5-6 and TRBJ1-1; TRBD1 aligns across 7 bases. The CDR3 spans 14 residues. The germline V gene has CDR1 SGHDT and CDR2 YYEEEE. V dropped 4 bases and J dropped 1; count of bases not matched to a gene: 4. This CDR3 is CASSHRQGNTEAFF. DNA of the CDR3: TGTGCCAGCAGCCATCGACAGGGGAACACTGAAGCTTTCTTT.

V and J are TRBV7-3 and TRBJ2-7; D remains unclear. V lost 6 bases and J lost 4, with 19 bases in between. CDR1 is SGHTA, CDR2 FQGTGA, per germline. The CDR3 is 15 residues long. In DNA form, the CDR3 reads TGTGCCAGCAGGCAAAGCGTCCAGGAAACGTACGAGCAGTACTTC. It translates to CASRQSVQETYEQYF.

The chain has TRBV6-1 and TRBJ1-1; tentatively, D is TRBD1 (5 bases). Germline assignment: CDR1 MNHNS and CDR2 SASEGT. This CDR3 region has 15 residues. Between the trimmed V and J ends, which lost 4 bases and 3 bases, there was a span of 15 bases. CDR3: CASSGRGGIHTEAFF. The CDR3 DNA follows: TGTGCCAGCAGTGGAAGGGGAGGGATCCACACTGAAGCTTTCTTT.

Here the CDR3 DNA reads TGCGCCAGCAGTCAATCGAGTCGATCGGGGGTGCGCTCCTACAATGAGCAGTTCTTC. Its translation is CASSQSSRSGVRSYNEQFF. The gene calls are TRBV23-1 and TRBJ2-1, with D maybe TRBD2 (6 bases). TRBV23-1 is marked as an open reading frame, function uncertain. V lost 0 bases and J lost 0, with 18 bases in between. CDR3 length: 19 amino acids.

The chain uses TRBV6-5 and TRBJ2-1; the match to TRBD2 covers 10 bases. The CDR3 runs to 15 residues. From germline, CDR1 is MNHEY and CDR2 SVGAGI. V trimming: 0 bases; J trimming: 8 bases; junction bases outside the gene matches: 4. In DNA, the CDR3 is TGTGCCAGCAGTTACTCCCTAGCGGGAGTATATGAGCAGTTCTTC. Its protein is CASSYSLAGVYEQFF.

This clone came up once. The CDR3 spells CASSPDGISGNTIYF. Written as DNA, the CDR3 is TGTGCCAGCTCACCGGACGGAATCTCTGGAAACACCATATATTTT. The V gene is TRBV18, the J gene TRBJ1-3; D is unclear. Germline lookup yields CDR1 KGHSH and CDR2 LQKENI. V was trimmed by 3 bases and J by 0 bases, leaving 9 bases between them. This CDR3 comprises 15 residues.

The chain recombines TRBV30 with TRBJ1-5; 7 bases are a match to TRBD1. The J segment lost 7 bases and the V segment lost 5 bases, leaving 8 bases of the junction unmatched. The CDR3 extends over 13 amino acids. Germline lookup yields CDR1 GTSNPN and CDR2 SVGIG (reference sequence). CDR3 in amino acids: CAWGDREGQPQHF. The CDR3 coding sequence is TGTGCCTGGGGCGACAGGGAGGGACAGCCCCAGCATTTT.

This clone appeared once. The chain is built from TRBV10-2 and TRBJ2-1; D is perhaps TRBD2 (5 bases). The V end was cut by 3 bases, the J end by 0 bases, with 27 bases between. CDR1 and CDR2 from the germline V gene are WSHSY and SAAADI. The CDR3 runs to 21 residues. The CDR3 DNA follows: TGCGCCAGCAGTGACCCCGGCAGACGGTTTCTAGAGGGAGACTCCTACAATGAGCAGTTCTTC. It yields the protein CASSDPGRRFLEGDSYNEQFF.

CDR3 nucleotides: TGCAGCGTCTCAGCCCTGGACAGAACCTACGAGCAGTACTTC. Amino acids: CSVSALDRTYEQYF. V usage is TRBV29-1 and J usage is TRBJ2-7, with a weak D call TRBD1 (6 bases). CDR3 length: 14 amino acids. V lost 6 bases and J lost 2, with 17 bases in between. Germline V gives CDR1 SQVTM, CDR2 ANQGSEA.